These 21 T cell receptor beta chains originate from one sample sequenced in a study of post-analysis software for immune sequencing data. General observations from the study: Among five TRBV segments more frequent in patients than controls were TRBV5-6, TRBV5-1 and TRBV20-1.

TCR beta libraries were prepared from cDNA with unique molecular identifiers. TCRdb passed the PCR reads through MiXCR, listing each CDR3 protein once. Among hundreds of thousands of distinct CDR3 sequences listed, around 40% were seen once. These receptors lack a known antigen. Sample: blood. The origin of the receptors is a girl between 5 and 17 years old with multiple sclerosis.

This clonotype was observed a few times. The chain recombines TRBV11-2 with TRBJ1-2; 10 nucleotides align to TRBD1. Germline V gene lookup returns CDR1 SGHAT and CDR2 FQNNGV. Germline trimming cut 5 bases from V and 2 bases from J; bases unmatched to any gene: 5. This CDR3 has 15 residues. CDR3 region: CASSHGQGGNYGYTF. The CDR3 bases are TGTGCCAGCAGCCACGGACAGGGGGGGAACTATGGCTACACCTTC.

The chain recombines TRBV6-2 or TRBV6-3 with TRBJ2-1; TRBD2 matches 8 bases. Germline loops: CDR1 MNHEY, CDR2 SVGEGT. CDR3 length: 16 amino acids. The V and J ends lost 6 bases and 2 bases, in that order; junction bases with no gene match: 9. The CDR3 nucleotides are TGTGCCAGCAGAACCCCTATAGCGGGAACCTACAATGAGCAGTTCTTC. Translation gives CASRTPIAGTYNEQFF.

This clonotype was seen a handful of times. CDR3 DNA sequence: TGTGCCAGTAGGAGGGCCGGGTTGGGCACAGATACGCAGTATTTT. It codes for CASRRAGLGTDTQYF. This chain connects TRBV6-5 to TRBJ2-3, with D maybe TRBD2 (6 bases). Trimming removed 9 bases at V and 1 base at J, with 17 bases between. The CDR3 sequence is 15 residues long. Germline CDR1 reads MNHEY; CDR2 reads SVGAGI.

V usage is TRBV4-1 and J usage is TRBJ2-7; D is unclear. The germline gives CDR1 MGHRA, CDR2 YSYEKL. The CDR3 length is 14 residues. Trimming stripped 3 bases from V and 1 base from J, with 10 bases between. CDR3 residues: CASSHVDMSYEQYF. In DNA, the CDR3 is TGCGCCAGCAGCCACGTTGACATGTCCTACGAGCAGTACTTC.

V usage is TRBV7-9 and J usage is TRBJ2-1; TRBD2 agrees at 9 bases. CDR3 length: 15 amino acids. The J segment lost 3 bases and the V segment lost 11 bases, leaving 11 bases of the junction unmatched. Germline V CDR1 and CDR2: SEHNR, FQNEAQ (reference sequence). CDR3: CADTLAGDYYNEQFF. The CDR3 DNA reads TGTGCCGACACTTTAGCGGGAGATTACTACAATGAGCAGTTCTTC.

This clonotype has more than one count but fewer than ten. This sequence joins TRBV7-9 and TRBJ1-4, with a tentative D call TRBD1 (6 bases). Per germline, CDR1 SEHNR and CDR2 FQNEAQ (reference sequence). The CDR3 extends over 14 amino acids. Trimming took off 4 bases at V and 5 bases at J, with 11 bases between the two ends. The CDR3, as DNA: TGTGCCAGCAGCTACAGGGACAAAAATGAAAAACTGTTTTTT. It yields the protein CASSYRDKNEKLFF.

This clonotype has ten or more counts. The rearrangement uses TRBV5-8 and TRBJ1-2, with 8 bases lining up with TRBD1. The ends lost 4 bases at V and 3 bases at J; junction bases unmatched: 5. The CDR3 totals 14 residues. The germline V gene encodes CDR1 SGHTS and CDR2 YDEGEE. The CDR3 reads CASSPPGQDYGYTF. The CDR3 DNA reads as TGTGCCAGCAGCCCCCCGGGACAGGACTATGGCTACACCTTC.

CDR3: CASSLGTSGPQETQYF. CDR3 nucleotides: TGTGCCAGCAGTCTTGGGACTAGCGGGCCTCAAGAGACCCAGTACTTC. The chain links TRBV12-3 or TRBV12-4 to TRBJ2-5; TRBD2 aligns across 12 bases. This CDR3 has 16 amino acids. The J segment lost 2 bases and the V segment lost 5 bases, leaving 6 bases of the junction unmatched.

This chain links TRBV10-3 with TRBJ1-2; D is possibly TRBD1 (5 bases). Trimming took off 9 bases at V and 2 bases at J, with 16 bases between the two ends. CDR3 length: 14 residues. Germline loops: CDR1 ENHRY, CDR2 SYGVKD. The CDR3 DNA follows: TGTGCCATTCCACTCCCCCGGGACAACTATGGCTACACCTTC. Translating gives CAIPLPRDNYGYTF.

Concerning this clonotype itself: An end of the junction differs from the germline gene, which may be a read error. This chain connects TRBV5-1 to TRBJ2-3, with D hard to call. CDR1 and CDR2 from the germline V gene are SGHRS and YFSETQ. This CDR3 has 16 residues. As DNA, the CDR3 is TGCGCCCGCAGCTTGGTCCCCCTAGTCGGCACAGATACGCAGTATTTT. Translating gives CARSLVPLVGTDTQYF. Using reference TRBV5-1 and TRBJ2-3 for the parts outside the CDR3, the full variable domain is KAGVTQTPRYLIKTRGQQVTLSCSPISGHRSVSWYQQTPGQGLQFLFEYFSETQRNKGNFPGRFSGRQFSNSRSEMNVSTLELGDSALYLCARSLVPLVGTDTQYFGPGTRLTVL.

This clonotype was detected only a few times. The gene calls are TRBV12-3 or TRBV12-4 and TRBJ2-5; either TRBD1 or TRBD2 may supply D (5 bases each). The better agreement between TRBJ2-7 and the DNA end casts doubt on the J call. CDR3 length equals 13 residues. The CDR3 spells CASSLGDAGEQYF. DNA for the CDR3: TGTGCCAGCAGTTTGGGGGACGCGGGCGAGCAGTACTTC.

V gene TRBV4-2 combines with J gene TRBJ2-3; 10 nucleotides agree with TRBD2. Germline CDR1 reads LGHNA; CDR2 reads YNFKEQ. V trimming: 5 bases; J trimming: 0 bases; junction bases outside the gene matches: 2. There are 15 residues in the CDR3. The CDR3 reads CASSATSGSTDTQYF. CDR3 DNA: TGTGCCAGCAGCGCGACTAGCGGGAGCACAGATACGCAGTATTTT.

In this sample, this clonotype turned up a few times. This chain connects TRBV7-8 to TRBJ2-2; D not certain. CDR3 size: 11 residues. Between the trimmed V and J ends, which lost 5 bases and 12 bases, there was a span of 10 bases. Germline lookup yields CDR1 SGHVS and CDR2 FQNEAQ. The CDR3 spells CASSVGMKLFF. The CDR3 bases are TGTGCCAGCAGCGTAGGGATGAAGCTGTTTTTT. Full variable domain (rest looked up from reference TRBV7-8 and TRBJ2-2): GAGVSQSPRYKVAKRGQDVALRCDPISGHVSLFWYQQALGQGPEFLTYFQNEAQLDKSGLPSDRFFAERPEGSVSTLKIQRTQQEDSAVYLCASSVGMKLFFGEGSRLTVL.

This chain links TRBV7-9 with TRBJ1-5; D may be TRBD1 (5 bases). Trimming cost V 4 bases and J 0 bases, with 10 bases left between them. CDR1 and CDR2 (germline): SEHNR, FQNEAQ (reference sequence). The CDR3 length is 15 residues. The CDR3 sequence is CASSSTAFSNQPQHF. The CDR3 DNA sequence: TGTGCCAGCAGCTCGACAGCTTTTAGCAATCAGCCCCAGCATTTT. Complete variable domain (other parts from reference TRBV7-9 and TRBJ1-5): DTGVSQNPRHKITKRGQNVTFRCDPISEHNRLYWYRQTLGQGPEFLTYFQNEAQLEKSRLLSDRFSAERPKGSFSTLEIQRTEQGDSAMYLCASSSTAFSNQPQHFGDGTRLSIL.

This chain's CDR3 is CASSPGGTGANVLTF. CDR3 in DNA: TGTGCCAGCAGCCCGGGGGGGACTGGGGCCAACGTCCTGACTTTC. The genes are TRBV5-4 and TRBJ2-6; TRBD2 agrees at 8 bases. Germline trimming cut 4 bases from V and 2 bases from J; bases unmatched to any gene: 2. CDR3 length: 15 amino acids. Germline values: CDR1 SGHNT, CDR2 YYREEE (reference sequence). The full variable domain, its missing parts supplied by reference TRBV5-4 and TRBJ2-6, is ETGVTQSPTHLIKTRGQQVTLRCSSQSGHNTVSWYQQALGQGPQFIFQYYREEENGRGNFPPRFSGLQFPNYSSELNVNALELDDSALYLCASSPGGTGANVLTFGAGSRLTVL.

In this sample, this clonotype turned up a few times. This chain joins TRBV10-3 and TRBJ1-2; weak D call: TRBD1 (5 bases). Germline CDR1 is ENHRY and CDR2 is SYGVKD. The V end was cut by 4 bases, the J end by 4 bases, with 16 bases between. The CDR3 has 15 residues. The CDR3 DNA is TGTGCCATCAGTGCCACGGAGGGGTCTACCTATGGCTACACCTTC. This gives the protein CAISATEGSTYGYTF.

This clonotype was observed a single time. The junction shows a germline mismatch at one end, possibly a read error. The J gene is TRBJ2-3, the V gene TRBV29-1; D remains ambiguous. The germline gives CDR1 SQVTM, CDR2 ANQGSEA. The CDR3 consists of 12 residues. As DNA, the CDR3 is TGCAGCGTTGACACAAGCACAAATACGCAGTATTTT. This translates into CSVDTSTNTQYF.

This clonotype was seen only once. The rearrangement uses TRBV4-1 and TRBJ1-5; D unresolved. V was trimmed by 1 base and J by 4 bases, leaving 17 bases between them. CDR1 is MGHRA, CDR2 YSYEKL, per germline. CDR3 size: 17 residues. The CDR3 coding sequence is TGCGCCAGCAGCCAAGTAGGCGGGGAACGCGCGAATCAGCCCCAGCATTTT. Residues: CASSQVGGERANQPQHF.

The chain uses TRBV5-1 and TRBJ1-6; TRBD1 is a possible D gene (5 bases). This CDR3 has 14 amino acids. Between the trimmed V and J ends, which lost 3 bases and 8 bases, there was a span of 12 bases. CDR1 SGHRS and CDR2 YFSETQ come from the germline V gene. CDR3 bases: TGCGCCAGCAGCTCGACCAGGGAGGATTCACCCCTCCACTTT. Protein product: CASSSTREDSPLHF.

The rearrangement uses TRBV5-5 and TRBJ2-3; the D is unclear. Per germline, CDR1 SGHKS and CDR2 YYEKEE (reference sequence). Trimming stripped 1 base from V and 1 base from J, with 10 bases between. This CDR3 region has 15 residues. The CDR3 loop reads CASSLFRSGTDTQYF. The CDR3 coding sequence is TGTGCCAGCAGCTTGTTCCGCAGTGGCACAGATACGCAGTATTTT.

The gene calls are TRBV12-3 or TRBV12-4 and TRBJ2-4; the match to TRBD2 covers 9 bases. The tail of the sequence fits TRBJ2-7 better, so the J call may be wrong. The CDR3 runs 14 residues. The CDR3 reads CASSLRGGNDEQYF. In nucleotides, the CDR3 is TGTGCCAGCAGTTTGCGGGGGGGGAACGACGAGCAGTACTTC.